Listed below are T cell receptor beta chains from one sample, sequenced in a study of blood T cell repertoires in COVID-19. Only in-frame clones appear in the TCRdb table, and some are missing; sequencing was by immunoSEQ multiplex PCR. The sample yields 120,000 or so clones, around three quarters seen once. Material: peripheral blood. The receptors originated from a man in his 70s with acute or convalescent COVID-19. CDR3s include the opening cysteine and the closing phenylalanine or tryptophan. D genes are given only for firm matches. Rows may omit the clone size; those that give it use once, few, many or a size class.

J gene	clone size	V gene	D gene	CDR3 DNA	CDR3 protein
TRBJ2-2	-	TRBV14	-	TGTGCCAGCAGCCAAGGAGTCTTCGTGACAGATTACACCGGGGAGCTGTTTTTT	CASSQGVFVTDYTGELFF
TRBJ1-2	-	TRBV27	-	TGTGCCAGCAGAGGGGTTGACTATGGCTACACCTTC	CASRGVDYGYTF
TRBJ1-2	-	TRBV6-6	-	TGTGCCAGCAGATTAGACACCAACTATGGCTACACCTTC	CASRLDTNYGYTF
TRBJ2-1	-	TRBV5-5	-	TGTGCCAGCAGCTTGGAGGTGCAGGGTTACAATGAGCAGTTCTTC	CASSLEVQGYNEQFF
TRBJ2-1	-	TRBV9	TRBD1	TGTGCCAGCAGCGCCCGGGACAGACCAAACAATGAGCAGTTCTTC	CASSARDRPNNEQFF
TRBJ2-6	-	TRBV18	-	TGTGCCAGCTCACTCCAGGTTGCGGGGGCCAACGTCCTGACTTTC	CASSLQVAGANVLTF
TRBJ1-5	-	TRBV15	-	TGTGCCACCAGCAGAGGTGAGGGAAATCAGCCCCAGCATTTT	CATSRGEGNQPQHF
TRBJ1-3	-	TRBV20-1	-	TGCAGTGCTAGTGTGGGGGGATATGGAAACACCATATATTTT	CSASVGGYGNTIYF
TRBJ2-2	-	TRBV30	-	TGTGCCTGGAGTTCGTCCGGGGAGCTGTTTTTT	CAWSSSGELFF
TRBJ2-1	-	TRBV18	TRBD2	TGTGCCAGCTCACCACTGCTGGGACTAGCGGGAGGGAATGAGCAGTTCTTC	CASSPLLGLAGGNEQFF
TRBJ2-7	-	TRBV6-2/TRBV6-3	-	TGTGCCAGCAGTTCTGGGACACAGAAAATTTACGAGCAGTACTTC	CASSSGTQKIYEQYF
TRBJ2-7	-	TRBV15	TRBD1	TGTGCCACCAGCAGAGATTTGGGACAGGGGGTGAACGAGCAGTACTTC	CATSRDLGQGVNEQYF
TRBJ2-5	-	TRBV5-1	TRBD2	TGCGCCAGCAGCGTGAAGACTAGCGGGAGGACCACTTGGGAGACCCAGTACTTC	CASSVKTSGRTTWETQYF
TRBJ1-2	many	TRBV19	TRBD1	TGTGCCAGTACCAGACAGGGGGCATCCCTTCTCTATGGCTACACCTTC	CASTRQGASLLYGYTF
TRBJ1-1	-	TRBV6-5	TRBD1	TGTGCCAGCAATTCACCGGGACAGGGGAACACTGAAGCTTTCTTT	CASNSPGQGNTEAFF
TRBJ1-3	-	TRBV5-6	TRBD1	TGTGCCAGCAGCTCAGGACAGGGGACGCTCCACTCTGGAAACACCATATATTTT	CASSSGQGTLHSGNTIYF
TRBJ2-2	once	TRBV27	-	TGTGCCAGCAGTTCACTTTACACCGGGGAGCTGTTTTTT	CASSSLYTGELFF
TRBJ2-7	-	TRBV19	TRBD1	TGTGCCAGTAGCCGGCCGGGACAGGGGTACCACGAGCAGTACTTC	CASSRPGQGYHEQYF
TRBJ1-1	-	TRBV6-2/TRBV6-3	-	TGTGCCAGCAGTTACGAGGCCAGAACTCTAGCTTTCTTT	CASSYEARTLAFF
TRBJ1-6	-	TRBV19	TRBD1	TGTGCCAGTACCATGTACAGGGGGTATTCAGGTTCACCCCTCCACTTT	CASTMYRGYSGSPLHF
TRBJ1-3	-	TRBV6-5	TRBD1	TGTGCCAGCAGCCGACAGGGATCAAGAAACACCATATATTTT	CASSRQGSRNTIYF
TRBJ2-3	-	TRBV7-3	TRBD2	TGTGCCAGCAACACTAGCGGGGGGGCAGATACGCAGTATTTT	CASNTSGGADTQYF
TRBJ1-2	few	TRBV6-5	TRBD1	TGTGCCAGCAGTTACAGGACAGGGTATGGCTACACCTTC	CASSYRTGYGYTF
TRBJ2-2	-	TRBV11-2	-	TGTGCCAGCAGCCCTAGGAACACCGGGGAGCTGTTTTTT	CASSPRNTGELFF
TRBJ2-5	-	TRBV7-9	-	TGTGCCAGCAGCCCCCGGACTTGGGCCCAAGAGACCCAGTACTTC	CASSPRTWAQETQYF
TRBJ1-1	few	TRBV13	-	TGTGCCAGCAGCTCTTTAAGGGGTGGAACTGAAGCTTTCTTT	CASSSLRGGTEAFF
TRBJ2-2	-	TRBV4-1	-	TGCGCCAGCAGCCGGACTCGGGAACCCGGGGAGCTGTTTTTT	CASSRTREPGELFF
TRBJ2-1	-	TRBV20-1	TRBD1	TGCAGTGCTGGGGACAGCAATGAGCAGTTCTTC	CSAGDSNEQFF
TRBJ1-5	-	TRBV19	-	TGTGCCAGTAGTACCCCCCTCCACAGGGTCAATAGCAATCAGCCCCAGCATTTT	CASSTPLHRVNSNQPQHF
TRBJ2-7	-	TRBV28	TRBD2	TGTGCCAGCAGTTTACCTCGACTAGCGGTCCAGCCGACCTACGAGCAGTACTTC	CASSLPRLAVQPTYEQYF
TRBJ1-1	-	TRBV27	-	TGTGCCAGCAGTCCTGGAGGGGTTGGGGCTACGAACACTGAAGCTTTCTTT	CASSPGGVGATNTEAFF
TRBJ1-2	-	TRBV5-1	-	TGCGCCAGCAGCTTGGGTCAGGAAGGTGGCTATGGCTACACCTTC	CASSLGQEGGYGYTF
TRBJ2-6	-	TRBV9	-	TGTGCCAGCAGCGTAGCCGGCAGGAGGCCGCGAGGGGCCAACGTCCTGACTTTC	CASSVAGRRPRGANVLTF
TRBJ1-5	-	TRBV7-8	-	TGTGCCAGCAGCTTAGAGGGGGGGGGCCGAGGCAATCAGCCCCAGCATTTT	CASSLEGGGRGNQPQHF
TRBJ1-1	few	TRBV3-1/TRBV3-2	-	TGTGCCAGCAGCCCCTTCGAGGGGGTCAACACTGAAGCTTTCTTT	CASSPFEGVNTEAFF
TRBJ1-6	few	TRBV7-9	TRBD1	TGTGCCAGCAGACCCAGGGGGTATAATTCACCCCTCCACTTT	CASRPRGYNSPLHF
TRBJ2-2	-	TRBV24-1	-	TGTGCCACCAGTGACCGTGACTCCCTTTACACCGGGGAGCTGTTTTTT	CATSDRDSLYTGELFF
TRBJ2-2	-	TRBV7-9	TRBD2	TGTGCCAGCAGCTTGACTAGCCGGCGGGGCGGGGAGCTGTTTTTT	CASSLTSRRGGELFF
TRBJ2-5	-	TRBV7-3	-	TGTGCCAGCAGCTTGACACATGAGGAGACCCAGTACTTC	CASSLTHEETQYF
TRBJ2-3	-	TRBV19	TRBD2	TGTGCCAGTAGTATCAGCGGGAGGGTCACAGATACGCAGTATTTT	CASSISGRVTDTQYF
TRBJ2-1	-	TRBV6-5	-	TGTGCCAGCAGTTCCCACACGGGTGGCTCCTACAATGAGCAGTTCTTC	CASSSHTGGSYNEQFF
TRBJ1-4	-	TRBV2	-	TGTGCCAGCAGTGAAGTTCGGGGGTCAACTAATGAAAAACTGTTTTTT	CASSEVRGSTNEKLFF
TRBJ2-5	once	TRBV24-1	-	TGTGCCACCAGTAGGGGCGAGACCCAGTACTTC	CATSRGETQYF
TRBJ1-1	-	TRBV11-2	-	TGTGCCAGCAACAACAGGCTAAACACTGAAGCTTTCTTT	CASNNRLNTEAFF
TRBJ2-7	-	TRBV3-1/TRBV3-2	TRBD2	TGTGCCAGCAGCCCACGACTAGCGGGGGGGTCCAGCTCCTACGAGCAGTACTTC	CASSPRLAGGSSSYEQYF
TRBJ1-2	once	TRBV27	-	TGTGCCAGCTCAAGTTTAGAAGTAGCTAACTATGGCTACACCTTC	CASSSLEVANYGYTF
TRBJ1-1	-	TRBV28	-	TGTGCCAGCGGGCCGGTCGGCTTCACTGAAGCTTTCTTT	CASGPVGFTEAFF
TRBJ2-7	-	TRBV4-2	TRBD2	TGTGCCAGCAGCCAAGATCTCACTAGCGGAATCATCTCCTACGAGCAGTACTTC	CASSQDLTSGIISYEQYF
TRBJ1-2	-	TRBV5-1	TRBD1	TGCGCCAGCAGCGCTTCTGGGACAGCTCATGGCTACACCTTC	CASSASGTAHGYTF
TRBJ2-3	-	TRBV7-2	TRBD2	TGTGCCAGCAGCCCTCGGTCTCCGGGAGGGAACACAGATACGCAGTATTTT	CASSPRSPGGNTDTQYF
TRBJ1-1	-	TRBV15	TRBD1	TGTGCCACCAGCAGGGGACAGGGCACTGAAGCTTTCTTT	CATSRGQGTEAFF
TRBJ2-5	once	TRBV5-1	-	TGCGCCAGCAGCTTGACAGGGAGTGTTTCGGAGACCCAGTACTTC	CASSLTGSVSETQYF
TRBJ2-1	-	TRBV28	TRBD2	TGTGCCAGCAAGGTTTCTAGCGGGAGGTCTGAGCAGTTCTTC	CASKVSSGRSEQFF
TRBJ1-2	-	TRBV18	-	TGTGCCAGCTCACCACCCCAGGGGACGGGCTATGGCTACACCTTC	CASSPPQGTGYGYTF
TRBJ2-2	-	TRBV18	-	TGTGCCAGCTCCACCGCGGAAACCGGGGAGCTGTTTTTT	CASSTAETGELFF
TRBJ2-2	-	TRBV21-1	-	TGTGCCAGCAGCAAGCGGTTAGCGGGAGGATGGGGGGAGCTGTTTTTT	CASSKRLAGGWGELFF
TRBJ1-2	-	TRBV10-3	-	TGTGCCATCAGTGAGTCAAGGGAGGAAGGCTACACCTTC	CAISESREEGYTF
TRBJ2-1	-	TRBV24-1	-	TGTGCCACCGAGGGGAGGAATGAGCAGTTCTTC	CATEGRNEQFF
TRBJ1-6	-	TRBV6-5	TRBD1	TGTGCCAGCAGTCAGGGACAGGGGGCCGAGTCACCCCTCCACTTT	CASSQGQGAESPLHF